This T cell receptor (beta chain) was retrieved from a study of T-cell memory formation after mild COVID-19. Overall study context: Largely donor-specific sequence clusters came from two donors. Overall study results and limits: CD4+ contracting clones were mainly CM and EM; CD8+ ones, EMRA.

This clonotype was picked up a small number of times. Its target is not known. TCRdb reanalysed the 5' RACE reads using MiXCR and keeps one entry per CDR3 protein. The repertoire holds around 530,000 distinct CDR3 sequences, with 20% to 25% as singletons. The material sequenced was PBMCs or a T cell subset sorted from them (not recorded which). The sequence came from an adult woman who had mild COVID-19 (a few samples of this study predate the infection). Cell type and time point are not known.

The CDR3 DNA is TGTGCCAGCAGTGGCACGAGATACACTGAAGCTTTCTTT. Translating gives CASSGTRYTEAFF. V usage is TRBV2 and J usage is TRBJ1-1; D not resolved. This CDR3 comprises 13 residues. V was shortened by 4 bases and J by 3 bases, with 9 bases between the two germline ends. Germline assignment: CDR1 SNHLY and CDR2 FYNNEI.